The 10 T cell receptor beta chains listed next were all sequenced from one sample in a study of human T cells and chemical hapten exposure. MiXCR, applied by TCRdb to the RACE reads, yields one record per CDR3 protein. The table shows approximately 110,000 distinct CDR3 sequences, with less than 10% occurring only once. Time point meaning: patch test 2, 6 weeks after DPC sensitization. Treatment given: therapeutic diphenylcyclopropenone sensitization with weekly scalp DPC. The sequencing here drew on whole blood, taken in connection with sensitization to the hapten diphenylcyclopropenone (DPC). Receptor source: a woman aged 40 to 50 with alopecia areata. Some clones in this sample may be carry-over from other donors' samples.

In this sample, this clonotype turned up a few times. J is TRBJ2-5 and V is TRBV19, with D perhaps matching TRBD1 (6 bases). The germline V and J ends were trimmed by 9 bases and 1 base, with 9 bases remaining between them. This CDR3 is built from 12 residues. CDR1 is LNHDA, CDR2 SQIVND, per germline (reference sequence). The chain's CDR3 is CARWDIQETQYF. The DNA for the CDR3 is TGTGCCAGATGGGACATCCAAGAGACCCAGTACTTC. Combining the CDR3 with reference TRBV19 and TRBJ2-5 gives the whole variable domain DGGITQSPKYLFRKEGQNVTLSCEQNLNHDAMYWYRQDPGQGLRLIYYSQIVNDFQKGDIAEGYSVSREKKESFPLTVTSAQKNPTAFYLCARWDIQETQYFGPGTRLLVL.

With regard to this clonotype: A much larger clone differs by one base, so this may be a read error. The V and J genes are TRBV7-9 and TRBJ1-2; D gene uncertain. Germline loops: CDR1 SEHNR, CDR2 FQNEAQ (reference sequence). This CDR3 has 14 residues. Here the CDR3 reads CDSSYGPDNYGYTF. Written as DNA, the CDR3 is TGTGACAGCAGCTATGGGCCGGATAACTATGGCTACACCTTC. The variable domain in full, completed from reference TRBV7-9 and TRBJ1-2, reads DTGVSQNPRHKITKRGQNVTFRCDPISEHNRLYWYRQTLGQGPEFLTYFQNEAQLEKSRLLSDRFSAERPKGSFSTLEIQRTEQGDSAMYLCDSSYGPDNYGYTFGSGTRLTVV.

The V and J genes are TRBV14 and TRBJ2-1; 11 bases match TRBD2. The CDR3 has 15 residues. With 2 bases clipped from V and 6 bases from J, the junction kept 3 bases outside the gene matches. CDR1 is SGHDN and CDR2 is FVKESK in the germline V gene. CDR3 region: CASSQWTSGPNEQFF. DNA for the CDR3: TGTGCCAGCAGCCAATGGACTAGCGGGCCCAATGAGCAGTTCTTC.

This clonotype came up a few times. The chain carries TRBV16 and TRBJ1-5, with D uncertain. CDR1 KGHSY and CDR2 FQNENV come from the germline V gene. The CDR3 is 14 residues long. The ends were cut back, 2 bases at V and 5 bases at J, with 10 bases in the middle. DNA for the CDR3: TGTGCCAGCAGCCAAGGAAATTCTCATCAGCCCCAGCATTTT. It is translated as CASSQGNSHQPQHF.

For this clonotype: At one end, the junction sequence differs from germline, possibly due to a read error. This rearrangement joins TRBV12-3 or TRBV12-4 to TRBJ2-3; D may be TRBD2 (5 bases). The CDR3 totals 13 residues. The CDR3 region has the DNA TGTGCCGGCAGCGGAGCTCGGGCAGATACGCAGTATTTT. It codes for CAGSGARADTQYF.

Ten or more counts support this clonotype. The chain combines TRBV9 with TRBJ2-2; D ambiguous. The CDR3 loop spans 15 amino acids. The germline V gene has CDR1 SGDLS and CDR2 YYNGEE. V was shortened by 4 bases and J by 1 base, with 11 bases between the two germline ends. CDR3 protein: CASSPSLVNTGELFF. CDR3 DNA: TGTGCCAGCAGCCCCTCCCTAGTGAACACCGGGGAGCTGTTTTTT.

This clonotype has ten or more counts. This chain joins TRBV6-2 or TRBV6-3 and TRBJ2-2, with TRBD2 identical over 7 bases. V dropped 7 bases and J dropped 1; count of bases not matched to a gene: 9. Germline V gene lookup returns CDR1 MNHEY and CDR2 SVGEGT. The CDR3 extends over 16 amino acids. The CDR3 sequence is CASIPRIAGNTGELFF. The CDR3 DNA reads TGTGCCAGCATTCCAAGGATAGCGGGGAACACCGGGGAGCTGTTTTTT.

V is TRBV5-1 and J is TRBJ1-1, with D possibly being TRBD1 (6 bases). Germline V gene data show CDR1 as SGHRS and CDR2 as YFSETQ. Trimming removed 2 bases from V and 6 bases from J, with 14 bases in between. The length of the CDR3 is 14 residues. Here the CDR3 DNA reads TGCGCCAGCAGCTTTAACAGGGAAAACTCTGAAGCTTTCTTT. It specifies CASSFNRENSEAFF.

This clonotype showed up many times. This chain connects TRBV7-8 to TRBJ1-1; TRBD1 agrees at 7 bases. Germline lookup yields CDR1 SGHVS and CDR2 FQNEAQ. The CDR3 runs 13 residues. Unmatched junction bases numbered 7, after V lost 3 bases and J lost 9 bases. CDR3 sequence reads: CASSFDRAGKAFF. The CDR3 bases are TGTGCCAGCAGCTTTGACAGGGCCGGAAAAGCTTTCTTT.

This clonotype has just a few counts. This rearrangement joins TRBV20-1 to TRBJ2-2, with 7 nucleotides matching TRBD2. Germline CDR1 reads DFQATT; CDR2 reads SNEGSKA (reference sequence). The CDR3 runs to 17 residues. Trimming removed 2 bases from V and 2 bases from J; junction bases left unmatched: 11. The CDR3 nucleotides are TGCAGTGCTAGACTAGCGGTCGGGGATTTAAACACCGGGGAGCTGTTTTTT. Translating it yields CSARLAVGDLNTGELFF.